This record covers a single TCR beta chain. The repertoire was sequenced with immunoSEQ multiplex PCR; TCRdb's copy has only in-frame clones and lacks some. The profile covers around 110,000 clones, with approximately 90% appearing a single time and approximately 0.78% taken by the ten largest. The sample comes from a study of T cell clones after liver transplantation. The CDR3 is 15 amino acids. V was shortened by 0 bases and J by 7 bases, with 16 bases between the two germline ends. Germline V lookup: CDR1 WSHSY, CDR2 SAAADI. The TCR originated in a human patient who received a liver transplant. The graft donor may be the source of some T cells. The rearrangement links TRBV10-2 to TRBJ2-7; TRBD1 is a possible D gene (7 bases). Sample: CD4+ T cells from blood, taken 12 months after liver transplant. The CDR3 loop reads CASSESRAGGGEQYF. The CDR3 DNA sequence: TGCGCCAGCAGTGAGTCCAGGGCAGGGGGAGGAGAGCAGTACTTC.